These T cell receptor beta chains were read from a single sample in a study of T cell repertoires in cytomegalovirus infection. MiXCR, applied by TCRdb to the reads, yields one record per CDR3 protein. This table has nearly 450,000 distinct CDR3 sequences, 31% appearing once. Material for sequencing was PBMCs. Source of these receptors: a human donor in good health (CMV status not recorded). Some clones in this sample may be carry-over from other donors' samples. The CDR3 runs from the conserved cysteine through the conserved F or W. D genes are given only for firm matches. Only some rows state a clone size, as once, few, many or a class for expanded clones.

d_call	clone_size	v_call	j_call	cdr3_nt	cdr3_aa
.	many	TRBV7-2	TRBJ2-3	TGTGCCAGCAGCTTAGCGCCTAGGGCCGTACTACCAGATACGCAGTATTTT	CASSLAPRAVLPDTQYF
.	few	TRBV4-1	TRBJ1-1	TGCGCCAGCAGCCAAGGGGGGCCAGGGTGGACTGAAGCTTTCTTT	CASSQGGPGWTEAFF
.	.	TRBV5-4	TRBJ2-5	TGTGCCAGCAGCTTGGCCGTATCATGGGAGACCCAGTACTTC	CASSLAVSWETQYF
.	.	TRBV7-9	TRBJ2-1	TGTGCCAGCAGCTCGGGACTCAGAAGCTACGCCTACAATGAGCAGTTCTTC	CASSSGLRSYAYNEQFF
TRBD2	.	TRBV5-4	TRBJ2-7	TGTGCCAGCAGCCACAGCGGGGGGCACTCCTACGAGCAGTACTTC	CASSHSGGHSYEQYF
.	many	TRBV7-2	TRBJ2-3	TGTGCCAGCAGCCCAAATTCGGGGGCCTTCACAGATACGCAGTATTTT	CASSPNSGAFTDTQYF
.	few	TRBV7-9	TRBJ2-7	TGTGCCAGCAGCCAAGGACAGACCTCCTACGAGCAGTACTTC	CASSQGQTSYEQYF
TRBD2	.	TRBV10-3	TRBJ2-2	TGTGCCATCAATAAGCGGGGGCCTTCGAACACCGGGGAGCTGTTTTTT	CAINKRGPSNTGELFF
TRBD1	.	TRBV7-7	TRBJ2-2	TGTGCTAGCAGCAGGGACAGACACACCGGGGAGCTGTTTTTT	CASSRDRHTGELFF
.	few	TRBV15	TRBJ2-1	TGTGCCACCAGCAGCAATGAGCAGTTCTTC	CATSSNEQFF
TRBD1	few	TRBV4-3	TRBJ2-7	TGCGCCAGCAGCCAAGAGACAGGGGGCAAGCAGTACTTC	CASSQETGGKQYF
TRBD1	.	TRBV28	TRBJ1-5	TGTGCCAGCAGTTTGGCACAGGGGGCGCGGGTCAATCAGCCCCAGCATTTT	CASSLAQGARVNQPQHF
.	few	TRBV6-5	TRBJ1-2	TGTGCCAGCAGGGGGTGGGACACCGGCTACACCTTC	CASRGWDTGYTF
TRBD1	.	TRBV2	TRBJ2-7	TGTGCCCAGGGACAGGGGATACTCGAGCAGTACTTC	CAQGQGILEQYF
.	.	TRBV20-1	TRBJ1-4	TGCAGTGCTACCCCGGGGGATTTGCCGAATGAAAAACTGTTTTTT	CSATPGDLPNEKLFF
TRBD1	.	TRBV7-6	TRBJ2-7	TGTGCCAGCAGCTTACAACAGGGGATGTACGAGCAGTACTTC	CASSLQQGMYEQYF
.	.	TRBV7-8	TRBJ2-4	TGTGCCAGCAGCTTAGGCGGAGTACAGTTAATAGCCAAAAACATTCAGTACTTC	CASSLGGVQLIAKNIQYF
.	few	TRBV7-8	TRBJ2-7	TGTGCCAGCAGCCCGGAGGACAGCACCTACGAGCAGTACTTC	CASSPEDSTYEQYF
.	many	TRBV19	TRBJ2-1	TGTGCCAGTAGTTTTAATCAGGGTAATGAGCAGTTCTTC	CASSFNQGNEQFF
.	.	TRBV6-1	TRBJ1-5	TGTGCCAGCAGGGACCTTTCTGCCCAGCATTTT	CASRDLSAQHF
TRBD2	few	TRBV6-1	TRBJ2-7	TGTGCCAGTCGACACGGGACTACGGCCTACGAGCAGTACTTC	CASRHGTTAYEQYF
.	few	TRBV5-6	TRBJ2-1	TGTGCCAGCAGCTTCCGGGCAGGCCCCATCTCAAGTGAGCAGTTCTTC	CASSFRAGPISSEQFF
TRBD2	many	TRBV12-3/TRBV12-4	TRBJ2-5	TGTGCCAGCAGTTTCCTTGAGGGCGGGGGAGAAGAGACCCAGTACTTC	CASSFLEGGGEETQYF
.	.	TRBV29-1	TRBJ1-2	TGCAGCGTTGAGTCCGATAACTATGGCTACACCTTC	CSVESDNYGYTF
.	many	TRBV7-9	TRBJ2-7	TGTGCCAGCAGCTTAGAAGGCAGCTACTACGAGCAGTACTTC	CASSLEGSYYEQYF
.	few	TRBV19	TRBJ1-5	TGTGCCAGTAGTAGAGGCGGAGGGGCGACTCGAAATCAGCCCCAGCATTTT	CASSRGGGATRNQPQHF
.	many	TRBV7-2	TRBJ2-7	TGTGCCAGCAGCACAGTCGGCCAGCTTGGGACCTACGAGCAGTACTTC	CASSTVGQLGTYEQYF
.	many	TRBV7-8	TRBJ1-6	TGTGCCAGCAGCTTAGTACCGGACAGACTGAATTCACCCCTCCACTTT	CASSLVPDRLNSPLHF
TRBD2	.	TRBV5-4	TRBJ2-1	TGTGCCAGCAGCCTACCCGGGCTAGCGGCATACAATGAGCAGTTCTTC	CASSLPGLAAYNEQFF
.	.	TRBV28	TRBJ2-7	TGTGCCAGCAAACCCCGGGGTGGGGTCTCCTACGAGCAGTACTTC	CASKPRGGVSYEQYF
TRBD1	.	TRBV7-6	TRBJ2-5	TGTGCCAGCAGCCGACGGGACAGGGAAGAGACCCAGTACTTC	CASSRRDREETQYF
.	.	TRBV7-6	TRBJ1-3	TGTGCCAGCAGCTTAAAATTTGGAAATGGTGGAAACACCATATATTTT	CASSLKFGNGGNTIYF
.	.	TRBV29-1	TRBJ2-1	TGCAGCGTTGAAGAGGGAGCGGCGAAGGAGCAGTTCTTC	CSVEEGAAKEQFF
TRBD2	few	TRBV30	TRBJ2-5	TGTGCCTGGACAAGGACTAGCAGTCAAGAGACCCAGTACTTC	CAWTRTSSQETQYF
.	.	TRBV15	TRBJ2-3	TGTGCCACCAGCAGAGATCTGGAGGCAGATACGCAGTATTTT	CATSRDLEADTQYF
.	.	TRBV27	TRBJ1-1	TGTGCCAGCAGAGGACAGCCGAACACTGAAGCTTTCTTT	CASRGQPNTEAFF
.	.	TRBV19	TRBJ1-2	TGTGCCAGTAGAACTGGGCCAGGAACTAACTATGGCTACACCTTC	CASRTGPGTNYGYTF
TRBD1	once	TRBV20-1	TRBJ2-1	TGCAGTGCTCTTGACGAGTGGGGGACAGCAAACAATGAGCAGTTCTTC	CSALDEWGTANNEQFF
.	.	TRBV29-1	TRBJ1-2	TGCAGCGGAGGGGGGAAGGGCTTC	CSGGGKGF
.	few	TRBV20-1	TRBJ1-5	TGCAGTGCTAGAGCTGGGGGATCCGACAATCAGCCCCAGCATTTT	CSARAGGSDNQPQHF